This T cell receptor (beta chain) originates from a study of regulatory T cells in long-lasting Graves disease. TCR beta libraries were built with iRepertoire HTBI primers and Arm-PCR of CDR3 regions. TCRdb redid the calling of the multiplex PCR reads with MiXCR, one entry per CDR3 protein. The data contain 560,000 or so distinct CDR3 sequences, 16% of them singletons. This clonotype was seen many times. The J segment lost 7 bases and the V segment lost 1 base, leaving 10 bases of the junction unmatched. The CDR3 contains 16 residues. Stated time point: newly diagnosed GD, antithyroid drugs for less than 3 months. Preparation of the TCR library used RNA extracted from PBMCs. This sample also belongs to another study, concerning T cells in Graves' hyperthyroidism and ophthalmopathy.

The chain links TRBV12-3 or TRBV12-4 to TRBJ1-5; 7 bases align to TRBD1. The sequence was collected from a young man with Graves disease. The sequences come from peripheral blood mononuclear cells (PBMCs), collected at new diagnosis, from a patient treated with antithyroid drugs. The CDR3 bases are TGTGCCAGCAGTTTAGGGACAGGAGGAGCAAGGCAGCCCCAGCATTTT. This gives the protein CASSLGTGGARQPQHF.